Presented here are 10 T cell receptor beta chains from one specimen sequenced in a study of T cells in Graves' hyperthyroidism and ophthalmopathy. Using RNA transcripts as the source, TCR beta CDR3 regions were amplified. The TCR CDR3 was amplified in a first-round RT-PCR using the HTBI primer set. MiXCR, applied by TCRdb to the multiplex PCR reads, yields one record per CDR3 protein. The sample lists roughly 500,000 distinct CDR3 sequences; about 16% were seen once. The sample comprised blood. The receptors derive from a woman in her twenties or thirties with Graves' ophthalmopathy.

This clonotype was recorded at least ten times. The rearrangement links TRBV28 to TRBJ1-1, with D maybe TRBD1 (6 bases). V was shortened by 2 bases and J by 5 bases, with 12 bases between the two germline ends. This CDR3 comprises 14 residues. In germline, CDR1 is MDHEN, CDR2 SYDVKM. The CDR3, as DNA: TGTGCCAGCAGTTTAGGGGGGCCAAGTACTGAAGCTTTCTTT. Amino acid sequence: CASSLGGPSTEAFF. The variable domain in full, with the rest retrieved from reference TRBV28 and TRBJ1-1, is DVKVTQSSRYLVKRTGEKVFLECVQDMDHENMFWYRQDPGLGLRLIYFSYDVKMKEKGDIPEGYSVSREKKERFSLILESASTNQTSMYLCASSLGGPSTEAFFGQGTRLTVV.

This clonotype was recorded at least ten times. The chain couples TRBV18 to TRBJ1-3; D gene uncertain. Germline lookup yields CDR1 KGHSH and CDR2 LQKENI. With 4 bases removed from V and 8 bases from J, the gap between germline ends came to 9 bases. The CDR3 sequence is 12 residues long. CDR3 amino acids: CASSLDGDTIYF. The CDR3 DNA is TGTGCCAGCTCACTTGACGGTGACACCATATATTTT.

There are many counts of this clonotype. V is TRBV6-1 and J is TRBJ2-7, with TRBD1 matching over 7 bases. Germline CDR1 and CDR2: MNHNS and SASEGT. The CDR3 length is 15 residues. The trim removed 11 bases at V and 2 bases at J, leaving 15 bases unmatched. The CDR3 sequence is CAQSDRQRLPYEQYF. The DNA for the CDR3 is TGTGCCCAGTCGGACAGGCAGCGTTTGCCCTACGAGCAGTACTTC.

This clonotype was picked up many times. The chain carries TRBV2 and TRBJ2-1; D gene ambiguous. Germline CDR1 is SNHLY and CDR2 is FYNNEI. This CDR3 is 12 amino acids long. Trimming pared 3 bases from V and 9 bases from J, leaving 9 bases between. For the CDR3, the DNA is TGTGCCAGCAGTGACCCATCTAGTGAGCAGTTCTTC. Translating it yields CASSDPSSEQFF.

This clonotype occurred many times. The CDR3 bases are TGTGCCACCAGGAAAACAGGGGGTCGAGGAGCTTTCTTT. It translates to CATRKTGGRGAFF. This chain links TRBV24-1 with TRBJ1-1; 8 bases line up with TRBD1. The CDR3 consists of 13 residues. Germline CDR1 is KGHDR and CDR2 is SFDVKD. The V and J ends lost 7 bases and 10 bases, in that order; junction bases with no gene match: 10.

For the CDR3, the DNA is TGTGCCAGCAGTTTGGTACTAGCGGAAGAGACCCAGTACTTC. Translation gives CASSLVLAEETQYF. J is TRBJ2-5 and V is TRBV12-3 or TRBV12-4, with 8 nucleotides matching TRBD2. Trimming removed 3 bases from V and 3 bases from J; junction bases left unmatched: 3. The CDR3 is made up of 14 amino acids.

In its sample, this clonotype was seen many times. Relative to the germline gene, one junction end is altered; a read error may explain this. The chain uses TRBV5-1 and TRBJ2-1; D is undetermined. CDR1 is SGHRS, CDR2 YFSETQ, per germline. The CDR3 totals 15 residues. This CDR3 is CANSSLLGLGNEQFF. DNA of the CDR3: TGCGCCAACAGCTCCCTCCTAGGCTTAGGTAATGAGCAGTTCTTC.

The V and J genes are TRBV7-2 and TRBJ2-5, with D hard to call. CDR3 length equals 14 residues. CDR1 and CDR2 (germline): SGHTA, FQGNSA. Trimming shortened V by 5 bases and J by 2 bases, and 12 bases separated the two germline ends. CDR3 residues: CASSPRPRQETQYF. As DNA, the CDR3 is TGTGCCAGCAGCCCCCGACCGCGGCAAGAGACCCAGTACTTC.

This clonotype turned up a few times. This chain links TRBV27 with TRBJ2-7, with D perhaps matching TRBD1 (6 bases). V lost 1 base and J lost 6, with 22 bases in between. CDR1 and CDR2 from the germline V gene are MNHEY and SMNVEV (reference sequence). There are 17 residues in the CDR3. The CDR3 region is CASSLLGPRGPAGEQYF. In nucleotides, the CDR3 is TGTGCCAGCAGTTTATTGGGCCCCAGGGGCCCGGCGGGCGAGCAGTACTTC.

The genes are TRBV6-2 or TRBV6-3 and TRBJ2-3; TRBD2 matches 10 bases. The CDR3 loop spans 16 amino acids. Germline values: CDR1 MNHEY, CDR2 SVGEGT. V was clipped by 5 bases and J by 4 bases; unmatched bases: 9. CDR3 sequence reads: CASSQWPSGSADTQYF. The CDR3 DNA sequence: TGTGCCAGCAGTCAGTGGCCTAGCGGGAGCGCAGATACGCAGTATTTT.